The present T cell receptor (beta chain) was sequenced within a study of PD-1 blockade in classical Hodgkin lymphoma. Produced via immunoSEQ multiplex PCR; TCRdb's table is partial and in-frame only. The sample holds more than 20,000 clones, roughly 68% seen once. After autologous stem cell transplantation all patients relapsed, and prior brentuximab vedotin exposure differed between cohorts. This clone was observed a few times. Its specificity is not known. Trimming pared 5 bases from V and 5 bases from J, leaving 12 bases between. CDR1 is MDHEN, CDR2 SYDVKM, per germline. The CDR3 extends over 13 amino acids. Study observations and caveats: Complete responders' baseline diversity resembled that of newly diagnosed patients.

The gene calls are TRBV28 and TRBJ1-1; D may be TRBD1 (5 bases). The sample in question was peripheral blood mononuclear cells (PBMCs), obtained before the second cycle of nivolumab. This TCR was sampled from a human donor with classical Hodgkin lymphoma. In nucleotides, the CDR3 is TGTGCCAGCAGTCGAGGGGATAGGACTGAAGCTTTCTTT. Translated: CASSRGDRTEAFF. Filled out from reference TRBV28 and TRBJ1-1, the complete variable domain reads DVKVTQSSRYLVKRTGEKVFLECVQDMDHENMFWYRQDPGLGLRLIYFSYDVKMKEKGDIPEGYSVSREKKERFSLILESASTNQTSMYLCASSRGDRTEAFFGQGTRLTVV.